One sample yielded the 9 T cell receptor beta chains listed below, sequenced in a study of cytomegalovirus exposure and HLA in healthy donors. Use of 60 Vbeta and 13 Jbeta primers characterized the PCR. Repertoires were generated with immunoSEQ multiplex PCR, while TCRdb's copy carries only in-frame clones and drops some. This table has tens of thousands of clones, about 66% appearing once. Sequencing was done on a sample of PBMCs. These receptors all stem from a man aged 45 to 65 in good health and CMV-seropositive.

This clone was recorded a few times. This chain's CDR3 is CASSETGGYNEQFF. The DNA for the CDR3 is TGTGCCAGCAGTGAAACCGGGGGCTACAATGAGCAGTTCTTC. The V and J genes are TRBV6-1 and TRBJ2-1; possible D gene TRBD2, 6 bases. The CDR3 has 14 amino acids. Germline V gene sequence: CDR1 MNHNS, CDR2 SASEGT. Trimming pared 2 bases from V and 3 bases from J, leaving 8 bases between.

This clone was seen a handful of times. The chain carries TRBV6-1 and TRBJ1-2, with D tentatively TRBD1 (5 bases). With 5 bases removed from V and 3 bases from J, the gap between germline ends came to 7 bases. The CDR3 sequence is 12 residues long. The germline CDR1 and CDR2 sequences are MNHNS and SASEGT. As DNA, the CDR3 is TGTGCCAGCAGTCCAGGGTACTATGGCTACACCTTC. Translating it yields CASSPGYYGYTF.

There are a few counts of this clone. The chain combines TRBV4-2 with TRBJ2-4, with 9 bases lining up with TRBD2. There are 18 residues in the CDR3. Germline V CDR1 and CDR2: LGHNA, YNFKEQ. Trimming took 1 base from V and 5 from J; bases not matched to a gene: 12. The CDR3 DNA reads TGTGCCAGCAGCCAAGTTCTAGCGGGGATGGCTGGCGAAAACATTCAGTACTTC. It codes for CASSQVLAGMAGENIQYF.

J is TRBJ2-3 and V is TRBV7-2, with TRBD2 matching 14 bases. The CDR3 extends over 17 amino acids. Germline loops: CDR1 SGHTA, CDR2 FQGNSA. V lost 4 bases to trimming and J lost 1 base; unmatched junction nucleotides: 4. CDR3 in amino acids: CASSSGLAGVGTDTQYF. The CDR3 DNA follows: TGTGCCAGCAGCTCGGGACTAGCGGGGGTGGGCACAGATACGCAGTATTTT.

CDR3 region: CASSMASPQHF. The CDR3 nucleotides read TGTGCCAGTAGTATGGCATCGCCCCAGCATTTT. This sequence joins TRBV19 and TRBJ1-5; D unresolved. The CDR3 is 11 residues long. Germline-derived CDR1 and CDR2 are LNHDA and SQIVND (reference sequence). V gave up 3 bases and J gave up 9 bases, with 6 bases separating them.

This clone was picked up a small number of times. The chain recombines TRBV5-1 with TRBJ1-6, with D possibly being TRBD1 (6 bases). V was shortened by 5 bases and J by 10 bases, with 10 bases between the two germline ends. Germline V lookup: CDR1 SGHRS, CDR2 YFSETQ. The CDR3 is 12 amino acids. The CDR3 here is CASRDTGSPLHF. The CDR3 region has the DNA TGCGCCAGCAGGGATACAGGGTCACCCCTCCACTTT.

This chain links TRBV7-2 with TRBJ1-4; a possible D gene is TRBD1 (5 bases). Between the trimmed V and J ends, which lost 1 base and 5 bases, there was a span of 11 bases. This CDR3 region has 15 residues. CDR1 and CDR2 from the germline V gene are SGHTA and FQGNSA. CDR3 sequence: CASSLGAGFNEKLFF. The CDR3 region has the DNA TGTGCCAGCAGCTTAGGGGCAGGGTTCAATGAAAAACTGTTTTTT. The full variable domain, completed using reference TRBV7-2 and TRBJ1-4, is GAGVSQSPSNKVTEKGKDVELRCDPISGHTALYWYRQSLGQGLEFLIYFQGNSAPDKSGLPSDRFSAERTGGSVSTLTIQRTQQEDSAVYLCASSLGAGFNEKLFFGSGTQLSVL.

This chain joins TRBV6-6 and TRBJ1-1, with 7 bases identical to TRBD1. This CDR3 spans 13 amino acids. Germline CDR1 reads MNHNY; CDR2 reads SVGAGI (reference sequence). V dropped 7 bases and J dropped 3; count of bases not matched to a gene: 5. This chain's CDR3 is CASTSQGYTEAFF. DNA of the CDR3: TGTGCCAGCACTTCACAGGGGTACACTGAAGCTTTCTTT.

This chain's CDR3 is CAILPRGDYGYTF. The CDR3 DNA reads TGTGCCATCCTCCCCAGGGGGGACTATGGCTACACCTTC. The rearrangement links TRBV2 to TRBJ1-2; 7 positions agree with TRBD1. Germline CDR1 is SNHLY and CDR2 is FYNNEI. Trimming at V came to 10 bases and at J to 3 bases, leaving 8 bases not matched to a gene. This CDR3 spans 13 amino acids.